The entry below describes one TCR beta chain. Measured with immunoSEQ multiplex PCR; TCRdb has only the in-frame clones, and not every one. This sample has about 58,000 clones, with around 87% found just once. This entry is derived from a study of control samples from healthy donors and cancer patients. Germline V gene data show CDR1 as MNHNY and CDR2 as SVGAGI (reference sequence). The ends lost 6 bases at V and 4 bases at J; junction bases unmatched: 9. CDR3 length: 15 amino acids. The source of this sequence is a woman aged 60-75 years with lung cancer. The chain joins TRBV6-6 to TRBJ1-2, with TRBD1 identical over 9 bases. The sample consisted of PBMCs. As DNA, the CDR3 is TGTGCCAGCAGCATCAACAGGGGGCTGAGCTATGGCTACACCTTC. It specifies CASSINRGLSYGYTF.